Presented here are 12 T cell receptor beta chains from one specimen sequenced in a study of CD4 and CD8 cells across lung adenocarcinoma regions. TCRdb processed the PCR reads anew with MiXCR; each CDR3 protein has one entry. Here the sample spans several thousand distinct CDR3 sequences, 40% to 55% being singletons. The sample taken for sequencing was CD4+ T cells from the margin of a lung tumor. These receptors all come from a male donor with lung adenocarcinoma. The CD4 and CD8 labels of this study may be unreliable.

The sample holds a few counts of this clonotype. The chain carries TRBV27 and TRBJ2-2; 13 bases fit TRBD2. V gave up 2 bases and J gave up 3 bases; unmatched junction bases: 6. CDR1 is MNHEY, CDR2 SMNVEV, per germline (reference sequence). The CDR3 has 18 residues. The CDR3 DNA reads as TGTGCCAGCAGTTTAAGACGACTAGCGGGAGGCTACACCGGGGAGCTGTTTTTT. This gives the protein CASSLRRLAGGYTGELFF.

This chain joins TRBV6-1 and TRBJ2-5; D is perhaps TRBD2 (5 bases). Trimming stripped 0 bases from V and 2 bases from J, with 10 bases between. The V gene's germline CDR1 is MNHNS and CDR2 SASEGT. The CDR3 extends over 15 amino acids. Here the CDR3 DNA reads TGTGCCAGCAGTGAAGCGCTTCGGGATCAAGAGACCCAGTACTTC. This translates into CASSEALRDQETQYF.

This clonotype was detected a few times. The chain employs TRBV11-3 and TRBJ2-3, with TRBD2 identical over 10 bases. Unmatched junction bases numbered 9, after V lost 4 bases and J lost 2 bases. CDR1 is SGHNT and CDR2 is YENEEA in the germline V gene. The CDR3 covers 17 residues. The CDR3 region is CASSSRGSGGATDTQYF. The CDR3 DNA reads as TGTGCCAGCAGCTCCCGGGGGAGCGGGGGGGCCACAGATACGCAGTATTTT.

The table lists this clonotype with many counts. J is TRBJ2-6 and V is TRBV6-1; unclear D gene. CDR1 MNHNS and CDR2 SASEGT come from the germline V gene. V shed 9 bases and J shed 1 base, with 16 bases lying between them. This CDR3 spans 16 amino acids. CDR3 coding DNA: TGTGCCAGTCAGGATAACTCCCTTTCTGGGGCCAACGTCCTGACTTTC. This codes for CASQDNSLSGANVLTF.

This clonotype is medium-sized by share. J is TRBJ2-1 and V is TRBV6-5; 10 positions match TRBD2. The length of the CDR3 is 14 residues. The germline V gene encodes CDR1 MNHEY and CDR2 SVGAGI. V was clipped by 3 bases and J by 10 bases; unmatched bases: 6. The CDR3: CASSYLAGDYEQFF. The CDR3 region has the DNA TGTGCCAGCAGTTATCTAGCGGGAGACTACGAGCAGTTCTTC.

This clonotype appeared many times. The V and J genes are TRBV7-9 and TRBJ2-5; 8 nucleotides match TRBD1. V lost 4 bases to trimming and J lost 0 bases; unmatched junction nucleotides: 4. The CDR3 contains 15 residues. Germline-derived CDR1 and CDR2 are SEHNR and FQNEAQ (reference sequence). CDR3 nucleotides: TGTGCCAGCAGCTCCCAGGACAGGGACCAAGAGACCCAGTACTTC. The encoded protein is CASSSQDRDQETQYF. Complete variable domain (other parts from reference TRBV7-9 and TRBJ2-5): DTGVSQNPRHKITKRGQNVTFRCDPISEHNRLYWYRQTLGQGPEFLTYFQNEAQLEKSRLLSDRFSAERPKGSFSTLEIQRTEQGDSAMYLCASSSQDRDQETQYFGPGTRLLVL.

Turning to this clonotype: One end of the junction fails to match germline, which may point to a read error. The chain links TRBV11-1 to TRBJ2-3, with 7 bases that match TRBD2. The CDR3 extends over 20 amino acids. The germline V gene has CDR1 SGHAT and CDR2 FQDESV (reference sequence). This CDR3 is CASLAGDGRGHGGSKDTQYF. CDR3 DNA sequence: TGTGCCAGCCTGGCGGGAGATGGTAGGGGCCACGGGGGTAGCAAAGATACCCAGTATTTT.

Relative to its sample, this clonotype is medium-sized. The chain uses TRBV10-1 and TRBJ2-1; D is unresolved. The closer fit of TRBJ2-5 to the DNA end suggests the J call may be wrong. The V gene's germline CDR1 is WNHNN and CDR2 SYGVQD (reference sequence). There are 12 residues in the CDR3. The CDR3: CASSDTSGTQYF. The CDR3 DNA follows: TGCGCCAGCAGTGATACCTCCGGGACCCAGTACTTC.

The chain combines TRBV10-3 with TRBJ2-5; TRBD1 agrees at 7 bases. CDR3 size: 14 residues. Germline V gene sequence: CDR1 ENHRY, CDR2 SYGVKD. V gave up 7 bases and J gave up 11 bases; unmatched junction bases: 16. CDR3 nucleotide sequence: TGTGCCATCAACCCGGGACAGCGAACCAATGAGCAGTACTTC. It specifies CAINPGQRTNEQYF.

The chain couples TRBV12-3 or TRBV12-4 to TRBJ2-5; 7 nucleotides align to TRBD2. The CDR3 contains 15 residues. V lost 8 bases and J lost 8; bases outside the gene matches: 17. The CDR3 here is CASEEAGREEDTQYF. CDR3 DNA sequence: TGTGCCAGCGAGGAGGCGGGCCGGGAGGAGGATACCCAGTACTTC.

By sample share, this clonotype is medium-sized. A much larger clone differs from this one at a single base, so this may be a read error. This sequence joins TRBV6-5 and TRBJ2-1, with 10 bases fitting TRBD1. The DNA end favors TRBJ2-7, so the J call may be wrong. The CDR3 extends over 15 amino acids. Per germline, CDR1 MNHEY and CDR2 SVGAGI. CDR3 region: CASRITGQGNNEQYF. The CDR3 DNA reads TGTGCCAGCAGAATCACGGGACAGGGGAACAATGAGCAGTACTTC.

The chain recombines TRBV14 with TRBJ1-4; the D is unclear. CDR1 is SGHDN, CDR2 FVKESK, per germline. Trimming removed 2 bases from V and 1 base from J, with 11 bases in between. The CDR3 extends over 16 amino acids. This CDR3 is CASSQSLGRTNEKLFF. The CDR3 DNA sequence: TGTGCCAGCAGCCAATCACTTGGAAGAACTAATGAAAAACTGTTTTTT.